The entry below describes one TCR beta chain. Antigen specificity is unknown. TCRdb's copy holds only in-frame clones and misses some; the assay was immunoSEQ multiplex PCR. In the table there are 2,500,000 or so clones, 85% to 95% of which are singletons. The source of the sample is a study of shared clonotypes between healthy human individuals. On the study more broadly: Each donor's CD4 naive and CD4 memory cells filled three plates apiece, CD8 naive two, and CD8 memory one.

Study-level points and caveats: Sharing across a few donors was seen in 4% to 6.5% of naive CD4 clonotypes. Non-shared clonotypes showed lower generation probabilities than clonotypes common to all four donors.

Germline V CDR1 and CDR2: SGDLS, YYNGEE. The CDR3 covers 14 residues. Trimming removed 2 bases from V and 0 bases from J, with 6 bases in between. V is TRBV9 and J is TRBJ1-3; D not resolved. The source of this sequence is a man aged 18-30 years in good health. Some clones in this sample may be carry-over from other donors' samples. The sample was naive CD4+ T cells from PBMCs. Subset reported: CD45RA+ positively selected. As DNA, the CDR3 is TGTGCCAGCAGCGTGGGTCCCTCTGGAAACACCATATATTTT. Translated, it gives CASSVGPSGNTIYF.